The source of this T cell receptor beta chain is a study of T cells after yellow fever vaccination. The overall study: Preparation used SMART-Seq v4 Ultra Low Input for the low-cell-number fractions. Study-level points and caveats: Any FACS-sorted repertoire could hold abundant clonotypes that contaminate it from the bulk population.

This clonotype was detected a few times. Antigen specificity is unknown. Germline CDR1 and CDR2: SGHVS and FNYEAQ. The CDR3 sequence is 16 residues long. V lost 5 bases and J lost 3; bases outside the gene matches: 10. Universal primer sites and UMIs were introduced during 5'RACE template-switching synthesis of TCR cDNA. Each CDR3 protein is one row after TCRdb ran MiXCR on the 5' RACE reads. The sample carries roughly 500,000 distinct CDR3 sequences, less than 20% recorded once. The origin of this receptor is a man aged 25 to 45 who received the YFV17D yellow fever vaccine. J is TRBJ2-1 and V is TRBV7-6; TRBD2 aligns across 7 bases. Specimen: PBMCs, collected 15 days after the yellow fever booster vaccination. CDR3 loop: CASSPPGTTFYNEQFF. CDR3 nucleotide sequence: TGTGCCAGCAGCCCCCCCGGGACTACTTTCTACAATGAGCAGTTCTTC. The full variable domain, rest sourced from reference TRBV7-6 and TRBJ2-1, is GAGVSQSPRYKVTKRGQDVALRCDPISGHVSLYWYRQALGQGPEFLTYFNYEAQQDKSGLPNDRFSAERPEGSISTLTIQRTEQRDSAMYRCASSPPGTTFYNEQFFGPGTRLTVL.